These 3 T cell receptor beta chains were all obtained from the same sample, sequenced in a study of identical twins. One entry per CDR3 protein results from TCRdb running MiXCR on the 5' RACE reads. The table includes under 400,000 distinct CDR3 sequences, approximately 9.1% detected once. Specimen: naive T cells sorted from blood. Source of these receptors: a woman between 50 and 59 years old in good health.

This clonotype was detected ten times or more. The chain uses TRBV20-1 and TRBJ2-5; TRBD2 agrees at 7 bases. The CDR3 runs to 11 residues. V gave up 3 bases and J gave up 5 bases; unmatched junction bases: 0. Germline V gives CDR1 DFQATT, CDR2 SNEGSKA (reference sequence). CDR3: CSASSGETQYF. CDR3 sequence (DNA): TGCAGTGCTAGTAGCGGGGAGACCCAGTACTTC.

This clonotype was observed a few times. V is TRBV7-9 and J is TRBJ1-4; D is perhaps TRBD1 (6 bases). Germline V gene lookup returns CDR1 SEHNR and CDR2 FQNEAQ (reference sequence). The CDR3 totals 12 residues. V was shortened by 2 bases and J by 13 bases, with 11 bases between the two germline ends. This chain's CDR3 is CASSLTGRGLFF. CDR3 sequence (DNA): TGTGCCAGCAGCTTAACAGGGAGGGGACTGTTTTTT.

This rearrangement joins TRBV5-5 to TRBJ2-1; TRBD2 is a possible D gene (5 bases). From germline, CDR1 is SGHKS and CDR2 YYEKEE (reference sequence). The CDR3 runs to 14 residues. Between the trimmed V and J ends, which lost 0 bases and 9 bases, there was a span of 13 bases. The CDR3 loop is CASSLAGLRVEQFF. CDR3 nucleotide sequence: TGTGCCAGCAGCTTGGCGGGCCTGCGGGTTGAGCAGTTCTTC.